Given below is one T cell receptor beta chain in context. The CDR3 is made up of 14 amino acids. Germline V gives CDR1 SGHTA, CDR2 FQGTGA. Trimming took 1 base from V and 9 from J, leaving 13 bases between them. These data originate in a study of T cells after somatic rescue of genetic block. Libraries were prepared by immunoSEQ multiplex PCR; TCRdb keeps only in-frame clonotypes and omits some of them. The sample carries over 14,000 clones, around 70% recorded once. The receptor comes from a boy aged 5-17 years. V gene TRBV7-3 combines with J gene TRBJ2-1; the D gene could be TRBD1 or TRBD2 (5 bases each). Specimen: peripheral blood mononuclear cells (PBMCs). CDR3 in amino acids: CASSLKGTGFEQFF. The CDR3 nucleotides are TGTGCCAGCAGCTTAAAAGGGACCGGCTTTGAGCAGTTCTTC.